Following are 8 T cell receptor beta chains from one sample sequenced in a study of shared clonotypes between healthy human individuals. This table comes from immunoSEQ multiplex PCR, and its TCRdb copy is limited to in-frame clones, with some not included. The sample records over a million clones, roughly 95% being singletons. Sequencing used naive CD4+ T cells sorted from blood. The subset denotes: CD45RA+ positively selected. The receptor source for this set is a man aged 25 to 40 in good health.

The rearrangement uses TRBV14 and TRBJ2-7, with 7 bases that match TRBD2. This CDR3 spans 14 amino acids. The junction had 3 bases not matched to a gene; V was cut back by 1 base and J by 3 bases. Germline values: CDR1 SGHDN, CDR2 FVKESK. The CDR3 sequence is CASSQGPGGYEQYF. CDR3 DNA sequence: TGTGCCAGCAGCCAAGGTCCGGGAGGCTACGAGCAGTACTTC.

The CDR3 sequence is CASSLAERGQPQHF. In nucleotides, the CDR3 is TGTGCCAGCAGCTTAGCAGAAAGGGGTCAGCCCCAGCATTTT. The chain is built from TRBV5-6 and TRBJ1-5, with D perhaps matching TRBD1 (5 bases). Trimming stripped 2 bases from V and 6 bases from J, with 12 bases between. CDR3 size: 14 residues. The germline CDR1 and CDR2 sequences are SGHDT and YYEEEE.

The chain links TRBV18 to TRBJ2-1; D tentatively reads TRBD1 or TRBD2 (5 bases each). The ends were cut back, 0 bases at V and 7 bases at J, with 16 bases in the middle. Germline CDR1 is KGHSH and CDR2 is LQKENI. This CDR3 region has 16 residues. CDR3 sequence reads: CASSPPGRRAANEQFF. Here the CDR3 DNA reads TGTGCCAGCTCACCACCGGGACGGCGTGCGGCAAATGAGCAGTTCTTC. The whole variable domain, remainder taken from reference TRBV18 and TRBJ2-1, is NAGVMQNPRHLVRRRGQEARLRCSPMKGHSHVYWYRQLPEEGLKFMVYLQKENIIDESGMPKERFSAEFPKEGPSILRIQQVVRGDSAAYFCASSPPGRRAANEQFFGPGTRLTVL.

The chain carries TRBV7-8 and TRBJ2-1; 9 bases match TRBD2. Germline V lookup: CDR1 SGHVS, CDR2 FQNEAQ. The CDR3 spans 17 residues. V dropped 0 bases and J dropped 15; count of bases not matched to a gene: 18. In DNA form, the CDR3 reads TGTGCCAGCAGCTTAGCGAGGGTGGCGGGAGGGCCTGTGAAGGGGTTCTTC. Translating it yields CASSLARVAGGPVKGFF. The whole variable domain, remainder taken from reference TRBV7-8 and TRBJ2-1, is GAGVSQSPRYKVAKRGQDVALRCDPISGHVSLFWYQQALGQGPEFLTYFQNEAQLDKSGLPSDRFFAERPEGSVSTLKIQRTQQEDSAVYLCASSLARVAGGPVKGFFGPGTRLTVL.

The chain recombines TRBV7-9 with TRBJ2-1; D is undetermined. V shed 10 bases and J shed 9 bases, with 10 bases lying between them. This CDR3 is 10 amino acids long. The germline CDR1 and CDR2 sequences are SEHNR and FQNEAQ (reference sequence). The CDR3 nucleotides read TGTGCCATCACCGCCAGTGAGCAGTTCTTC. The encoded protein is CAITASEQFF.

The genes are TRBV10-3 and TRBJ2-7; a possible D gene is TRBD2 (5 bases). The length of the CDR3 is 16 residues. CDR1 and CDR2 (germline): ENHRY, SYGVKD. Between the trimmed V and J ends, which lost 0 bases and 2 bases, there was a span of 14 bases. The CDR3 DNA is TGTGCCATCAGTGAGTCGATACTTCGGGATCCCTACGAGCAGTACTTC. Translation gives CAISESILRDPYEQYF.

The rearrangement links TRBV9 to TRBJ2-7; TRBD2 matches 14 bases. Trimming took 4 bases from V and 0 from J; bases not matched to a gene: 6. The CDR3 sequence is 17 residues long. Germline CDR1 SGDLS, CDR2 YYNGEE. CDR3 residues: CASSTGTSGRGSYEQYF. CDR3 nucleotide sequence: TGTGCCAGCAGCACCGGGACTAGCGGGAGAGGCTCCTACGAGCAGTACTTC. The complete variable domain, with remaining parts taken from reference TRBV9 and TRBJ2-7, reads DSGVTQTPKHLITATGQRVTLRCSPRSGDLSVYWYQQSLDQGLQFLIQYYNGEERAKGNILERFSAQQFPDLHSELNLSSLELGDSALYFCASSTGTSGRGSYEQYFGPGTRLTVT.

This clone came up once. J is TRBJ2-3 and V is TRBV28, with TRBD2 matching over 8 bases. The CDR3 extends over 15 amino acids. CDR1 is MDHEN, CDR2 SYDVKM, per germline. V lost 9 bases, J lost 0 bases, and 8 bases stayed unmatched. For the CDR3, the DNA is TGTGCCAGGAAGGGCGGGAGGCCTAGCACAGATACGCAGTATTTT. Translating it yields CARKGGRPSTDTQYF.